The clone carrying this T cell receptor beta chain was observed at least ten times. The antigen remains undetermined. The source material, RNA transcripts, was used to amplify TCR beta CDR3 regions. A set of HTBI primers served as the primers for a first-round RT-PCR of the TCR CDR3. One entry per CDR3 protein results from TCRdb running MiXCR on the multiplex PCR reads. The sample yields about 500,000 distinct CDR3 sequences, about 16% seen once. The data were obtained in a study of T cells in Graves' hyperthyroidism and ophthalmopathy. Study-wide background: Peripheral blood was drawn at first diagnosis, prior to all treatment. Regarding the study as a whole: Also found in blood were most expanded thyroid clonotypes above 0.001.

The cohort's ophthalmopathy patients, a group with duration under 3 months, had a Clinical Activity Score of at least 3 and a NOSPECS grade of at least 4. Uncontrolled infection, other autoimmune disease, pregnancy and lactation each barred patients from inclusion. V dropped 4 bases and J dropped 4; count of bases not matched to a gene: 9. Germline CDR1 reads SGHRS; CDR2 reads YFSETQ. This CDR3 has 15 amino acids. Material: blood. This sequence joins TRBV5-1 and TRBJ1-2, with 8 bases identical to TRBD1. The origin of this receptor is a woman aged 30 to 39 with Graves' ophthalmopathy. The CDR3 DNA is TGCGCCAGCAGCATGCACAGGGGGATCCCCTATGGCTACACCTTC. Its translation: CASSMHRGIPYGYTF.